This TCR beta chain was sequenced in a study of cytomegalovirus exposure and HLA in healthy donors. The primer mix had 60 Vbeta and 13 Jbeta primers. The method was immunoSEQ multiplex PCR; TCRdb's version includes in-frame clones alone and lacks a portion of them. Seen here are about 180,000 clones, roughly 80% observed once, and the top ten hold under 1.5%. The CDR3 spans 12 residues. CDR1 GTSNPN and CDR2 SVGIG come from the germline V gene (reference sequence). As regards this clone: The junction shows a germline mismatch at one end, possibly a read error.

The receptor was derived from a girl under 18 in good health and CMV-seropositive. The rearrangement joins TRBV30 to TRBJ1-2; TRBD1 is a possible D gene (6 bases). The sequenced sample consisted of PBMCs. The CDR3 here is CAWSPGQYGYPF. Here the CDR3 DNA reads TGTGCCTGGAGCCCCGGACAGTATGGCTACCCCTTC.